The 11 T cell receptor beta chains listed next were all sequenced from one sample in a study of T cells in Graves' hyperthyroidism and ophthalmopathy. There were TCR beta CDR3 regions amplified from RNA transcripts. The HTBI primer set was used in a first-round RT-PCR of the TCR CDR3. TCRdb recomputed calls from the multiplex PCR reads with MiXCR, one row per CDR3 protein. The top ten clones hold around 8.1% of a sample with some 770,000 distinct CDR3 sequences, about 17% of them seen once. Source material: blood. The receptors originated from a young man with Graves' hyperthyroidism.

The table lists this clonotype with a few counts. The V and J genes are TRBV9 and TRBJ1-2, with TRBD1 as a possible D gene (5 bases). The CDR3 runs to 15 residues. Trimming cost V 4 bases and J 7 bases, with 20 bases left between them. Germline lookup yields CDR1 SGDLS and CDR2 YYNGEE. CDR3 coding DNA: TGTGCCAGCAGCTCTCAGGGAGGTGTTTGGACTGGCTACACCTTC. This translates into CASSSQGGVWTGYTF.

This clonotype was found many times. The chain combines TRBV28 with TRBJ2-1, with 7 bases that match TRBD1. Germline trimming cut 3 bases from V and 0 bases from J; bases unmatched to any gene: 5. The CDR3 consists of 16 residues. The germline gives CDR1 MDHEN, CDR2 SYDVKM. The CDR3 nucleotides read TGTGCCAGCAGTTTGTCGGACAGGAGCTCCTACAATGAGCAGTTCTTC. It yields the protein CASSLSDRSSYNEQFF.

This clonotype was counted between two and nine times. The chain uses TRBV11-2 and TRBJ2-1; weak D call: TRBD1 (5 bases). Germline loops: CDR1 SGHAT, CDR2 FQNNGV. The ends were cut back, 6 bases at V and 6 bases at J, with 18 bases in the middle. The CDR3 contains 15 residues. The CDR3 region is CASRPLEGAFNEQFF. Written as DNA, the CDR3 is TGTGCCAGCAGACCCCTGGAAGGGGCCTTCAATGAGCAGTTCTTC.

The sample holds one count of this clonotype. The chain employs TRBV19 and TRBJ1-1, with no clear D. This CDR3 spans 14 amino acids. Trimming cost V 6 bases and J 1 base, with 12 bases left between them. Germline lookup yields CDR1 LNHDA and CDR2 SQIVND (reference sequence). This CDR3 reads CASRNWRQNTEAFF. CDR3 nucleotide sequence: TGTGCCAGTAGGAATTGGAGGCAGAACACTGAAGCTTTCTTT.

CDR3 in DNA: TGTGCCAGTAGTATTTCCCGTAGCAATCAGCCCCAGCATTTT. Protein sequence: CASSISRSNQPQHF. The rearrangement uses TRBV19 and TRBJ1-5; no clear D. Looked up from germline, CDR1 is LNHDA and CDR2 is SQIVND (reference sequence). The CDR3 sequence is 14 residues long. Trimming pared 3 bases from V and 0 bases from J, leaving 6 bases between.

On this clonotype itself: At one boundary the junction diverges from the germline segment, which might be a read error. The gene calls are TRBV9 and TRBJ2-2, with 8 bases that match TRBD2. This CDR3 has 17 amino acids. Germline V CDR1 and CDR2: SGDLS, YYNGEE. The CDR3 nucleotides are TGTGCCAGCGGGCGACGGCGGGAGGCTACGAACATCGGGGAGCTGTTTTTT. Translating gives CASGRRREATNIGELFF.

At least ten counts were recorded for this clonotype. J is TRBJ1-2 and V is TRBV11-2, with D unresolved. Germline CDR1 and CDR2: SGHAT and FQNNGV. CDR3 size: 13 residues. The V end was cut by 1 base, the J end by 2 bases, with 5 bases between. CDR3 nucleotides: TGTGCCAGCAGCTTAGTCGCGAACTATGGCTACACCTTC. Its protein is CASSLVANYGYTF.

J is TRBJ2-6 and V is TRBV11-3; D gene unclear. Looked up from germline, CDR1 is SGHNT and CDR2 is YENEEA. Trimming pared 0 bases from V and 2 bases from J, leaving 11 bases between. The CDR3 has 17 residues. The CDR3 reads CASSLEVTTAGANVLTF. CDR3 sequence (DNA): TGTGCCAGCAGCTTAGAGGTAACCACAGCTGGGGCCAACGTCCTGACTTTC. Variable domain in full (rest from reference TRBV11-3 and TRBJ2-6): EAGVVQSPRYKIIEKKQPVAFWCNPISGHNTLYWYLQNLGQGPELLIRYENEEAVDDSQLPKDRFSAERLKGVDSTLKIQPAELGDSAVYLCASSLEVTTAGANVLTFGAGSRLTVL.

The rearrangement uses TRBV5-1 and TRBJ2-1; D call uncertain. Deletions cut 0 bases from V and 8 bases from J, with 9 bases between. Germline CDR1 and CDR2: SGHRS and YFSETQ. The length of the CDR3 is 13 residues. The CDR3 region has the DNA TGCGCCAGCAGCTTGGAGGGATTCCATGAGCAGTTCTTC. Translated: CASSLEGFHEQFF.

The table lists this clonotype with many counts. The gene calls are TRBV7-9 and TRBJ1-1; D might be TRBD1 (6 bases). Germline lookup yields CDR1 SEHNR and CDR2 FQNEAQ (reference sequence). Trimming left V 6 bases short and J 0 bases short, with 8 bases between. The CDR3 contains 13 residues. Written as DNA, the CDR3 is TGTGCCAGCAGTCGGACAGTGAACACTGAAGCTTTCTTT. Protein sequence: CASSRTVNTEAFF. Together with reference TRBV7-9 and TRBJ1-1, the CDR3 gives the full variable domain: DTGVSQNPRHKITKRGQNVTFRCDPISEHNRLYWYRQTLGQGPEFLTYFQNEAQLEKSRLLSDRFSAERPKGSFSTLEIQRTEQGDSAMYLCASSRTVNTEAFFGQGTRLTVV.

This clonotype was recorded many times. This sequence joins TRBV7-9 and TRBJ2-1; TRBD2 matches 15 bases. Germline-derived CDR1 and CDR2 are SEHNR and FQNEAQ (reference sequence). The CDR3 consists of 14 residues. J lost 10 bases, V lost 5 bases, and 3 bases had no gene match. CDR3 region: CASSGTSGRLEQFF. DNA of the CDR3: TGTGCCAGCAGCGGGACTAGCGGGAGGTTAGAGCAGTTCTTC. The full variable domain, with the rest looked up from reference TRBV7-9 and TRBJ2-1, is DTGVSQNPRHKITKRGQNVTFRCDPISEHNRLYWYRQTLGQGPEFLTYFQNEAQLEKSRLLSDRFSAERPKGSFSTLEIQRTEQGDSAMYLCASSGTSGRLEQFFGPGTRLTVL.